Sequencing of this TCR beta chain was carried out in a study of cytomegalovirus exposure and HLA in healthy donors. Study outcomes and limitations: Most of the CMV-associated TCR beta chains (in a later analysis) appeared to be HLA-restricted. An observed cluster of highly shared sequence variants was recorded as a likely sequencing artifact.

This PCR relied on a set of 60 Vbeta primers and 13 Jbeta primers. In the authors' workflow: Counted up in a later analysis, unique TCR beta chains came to around 80 million, with around 9.9 million shared. Method: immunoSEQ multiplex PCR; TCRdb's copy keeps in-frame clones and lacks some. D and trimming were read from the DNA, whereas the V and J calls and clone size are those reported in that table. The data show roughly 130,000 clones, with around 66% seen just once and 1.5% to 1.9% held by the top ten. This clone occurred a few times. Antigen specificity is unknown. Germline CDR1 reads LNHDA; CDR2 reads SQIVND (reference sequence). V lost 2 bases and J 3 bases, leaving 11 bases between the germline ends. The CDR3 length is 15 residues. Those who donated were healthy bone marrow donors.

The source of this sequence is a man between 18 and 29 years old in good health and CMV-seronegative. The sample was PBMCs. V usage is TRBV19 and J usage is TRBJ1-5, with D tentatively TRBD1 (5 bases). The CDR3 DNA reads as TGTGCCAGTAGTATAACCAGGGCACTCAATCAGCCCCAGCATTTT. Protein sequence: CASSITRALNQPQHF.